Presented here are 5 T cell receptor beta chains from one specimen sequenced in a study of cytomegalovirus exposure and HLA in healthy donors. The PCR made use of 60 Vbeta and 13 Jbeta primers. Data came from immunoSEQ multiplex PCR; TCRdb stores just in-frame clones and leaves some out. The sample carries over 100,000 clones, over 75% recorded once. Sequencing used PBMCs. Every receptor here comes from a young woman in good health and CMV-seropositive.

CDR3 amino acids: CATSRDTGYPSEAFF. CDR3 DNA: TGTGCCACCAGCAGAGATACAGGGTATCCGTCTGAAGCTTTCTTT. V and J are TRBV15 and TRBJ1-1; TRBD1 is a possible D gene (6 bases). V was shortened by 0 bases and J by 6 bases, with 14 bases between the two germline ends. This CDR3 comprises 15 residues. Germline V gene data show CDR1 as LNHNV and CDR2 as YYDKDF (reference sequence).

This clone has a handful of counts. This chain joins TRBV30 and TRBJ2-7; the match to TRBD1 covers 9 bases. The CDR3 extends over 14 amino acids. Losses at the gene ends were 0 bases for V and 5 bases for J; bases not matched to a gene: 5. Germline lookup yields CDR1 GTSNPN and CDR2 SVGIG (reference sequence). CDR3 loop: CAWSVGTGQDEQYF. CDR3 bases: TGTGCCTGGAGTGTCGGGACAGGGCAGGACGAGCAGTACTTC.

The J gene is TRBJ2-5, the V gene TRBV19; D gene ambiguous. The CDR3 consists of 13 residues. Germline assignment: CDR1 LNHDA and CDR2 SQIVND (reference sequence). V lost 5 bases to trimming and J lost 0 bases, with 7 bases between them. The CDR3 is CASSSVHQETQYF. CDR3 sequence (DNA): TGTGCCAGTAGTTCGGTTCACCAAGAGACCCAGTACTTC. The full variable domain, completed using reference TRBV19 and TRBJ2-5, is DGGITQSPKYLFRKEGQNVTLSCEQNLNHDAMYWYRQDPGQGLRLIYYSQIVNDFQKGDIAEGYSVSREKKESFPLTVTSAQKNPTAFYLCASSSVHQETQYFGPGTRLLVL.

The J gene is TRBJ2-3, the V gene TRBV30; D is possibly TRBD1 (6 bases). Germline V CDR1 and CDR2: GTSNPN, SVGIG (reference sequence). The CDR3 is made up of 15 amino acids. Trimming stripped 2 bases from V and 2 bases from J, with 14 bases between. The DNA of the CDR3 is TGTGCCTGGAGTCCACAGGGTCTTACCACAGATACGCAGTATTTT. Translation: CAWSPQGLTTDTQYF.

The count of this clone is one. This chain's CDR3 is CAVRDRDGEQYF. CDR3 bases: TGTGCCGTCCGGGACAGGGATGGCGAGCAGTACTTC. This rearrangement joins TRBV27 to TRBJ2-7; 9 nucleotides line up with TRBD1. The length of the CDR3 is 12 residues. J lost 6 bases, V lost 11 bases, and 8 bases had no gene match. Germline V lookup: CDR1 MNHEY, CDR2 SMNVEV (reference sequence).